This is a list of T cell receptor beta chains from one sample in a study of T-cell reconstitution after alpha-beta-depleted transplantation in children. TCRdb reanalysed the PCR reads using MiXCR and keeps one entry per CDR3 protein. The sample records some 350,000 distinct CDR3 sequences, over 9% being singletons. Sequenced here: PBMCs from the stem cell graft donor, sampled from the stem cell graft. The source is a human donor who donated a stem cell graft to a child with acute lymphoblastic leukemia. Both conserved end residues are part of each CDR3. A D gene is named only where the DNA matches it firmly. The size of a clone is reported for some rows only, either as once, few or many, or as a class for expanded clones.

d_gene,abundance,v_gene,j_gene,CDR3nt,CDR3aa
-,-,TRBV5-6,TRBJ2-1,TGTGCCATCAGCTTCGGTCTGGCGGATCGATCCTACAATGAGCAGTTCTTC,CAISFGLADRSYNEQFF
TRBD2,-,TRBV12-3/TRBV12-4,TRBJ2-3,TGTGCCAGCAGTTCCTGGACTAGCGGAAGCACAGATACGCAGTATTTT,CASSSWTSGSTDTQYF
TRBD2,many,TRBV24-1,TRBJ2-1,TGTGCCACCAGTGACCTAGCGGGAGATAGACTGAATGAGCAGTTCTTC,CATSDLAGDRLNEQFF
-,few,TRBV28,TRBJ2-4,TGTGCCAGCAGTTTATGGCAGGATCCGGCCAAAAACATTCAGTACTTC,CASSLWQDPAKNIQYF
-,few,TRBV29-1,TRBJ2-3,TGCAGCGTTGAGGGAAGCGGAGACAGCACAGATACGCAGTATTTT,CSVEGSGDSTDTQYF
-,few,TRBV4-1,TRBJ2-3,TGCGCCAGCAGCCAAGATGGGACAGATACGCAGTATTTT,CASSQDGTDTQYF
-,few,TRBV5-1,TRBJ2-1,TGCGCCAGCAGTCCTATAAACTCCTACAATGAGCAGTTCTTC,CASSPINSYNEQFF
-,few,TRBV10-2,TRBJ2-2,TGCGCCAGCAGTGGGCGTGGAACCGGGGAGCTGTTTTTT,CASSGRGTGELFF
-,few,TRBV9,TRBJ2-3,TGTGCCAGCAGCCCCAGAAACGCGCCGCCCGATACGCAGTATTTT,CASSPRNAPPDTQYF
-,few,TRBV30,TRBJ1-6,TGTGCCTGGAGTGTGGTAGGGGTCTATAATTCACCCCTCCACTTT,CAWSVVGVYNSPLHF
-,-,TRBV6-5,TRBJ2-5,TGTGCCAGCAAGAGGCAAGAGACCCAGTACTTC,CASKRQETQYF
-,few,TRBV20-1,TRBJ2-1,TGCAGTGTCCCGTACCCTAGGGGTTTCTACAATGAGCAGTTCTTC,CSVPYPRGFYNEQFF
-,few,TRBV19,TRBJ1-1,TGTGCCATCCGACTGGGGGGAGGTCCGGCTGAAGCTTTCTTT,CAIRLGGGPAEAFF
TRBD2,few,TRBV19,TRBJ2-7,TGTGCCAGTAGTATAACAGCGGGGGACTACGAGCAGTACTTC,CASSITAGDYEQYF
TRBD2,-,TRBV5-8,TRBJ2-7,TGTGCCAGCAGCGAGTACGGACTAGCGGGGGCCTACGAGCAGTACTTC,CASSEYGLAGAYEQYF
-,many,TRBV4-2,TRBJ1-1,TGTGCCAGCAGCCAAGGCCCTGAGGCCATGGAGGCTTTCTTT,CASSQGPEAMEAFF